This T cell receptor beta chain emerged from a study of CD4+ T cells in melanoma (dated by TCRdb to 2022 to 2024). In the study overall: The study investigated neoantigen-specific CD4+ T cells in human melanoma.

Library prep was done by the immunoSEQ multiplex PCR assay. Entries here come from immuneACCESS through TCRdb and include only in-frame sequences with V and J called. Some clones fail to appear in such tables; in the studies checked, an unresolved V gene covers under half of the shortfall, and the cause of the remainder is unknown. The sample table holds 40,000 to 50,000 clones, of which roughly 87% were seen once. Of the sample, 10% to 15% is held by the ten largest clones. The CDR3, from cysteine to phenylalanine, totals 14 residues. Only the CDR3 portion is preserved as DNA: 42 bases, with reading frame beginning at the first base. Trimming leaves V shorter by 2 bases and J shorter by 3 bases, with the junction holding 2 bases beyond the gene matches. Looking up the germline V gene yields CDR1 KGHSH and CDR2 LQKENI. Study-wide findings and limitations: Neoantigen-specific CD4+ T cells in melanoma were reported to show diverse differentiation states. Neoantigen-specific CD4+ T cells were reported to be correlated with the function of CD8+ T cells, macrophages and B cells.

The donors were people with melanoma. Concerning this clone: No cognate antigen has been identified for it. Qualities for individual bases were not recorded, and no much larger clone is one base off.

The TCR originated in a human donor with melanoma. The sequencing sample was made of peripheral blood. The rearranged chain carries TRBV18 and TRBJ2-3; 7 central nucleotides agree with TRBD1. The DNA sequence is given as TGTGCCAGCTCACCAACAGGGGTAACAGATACGCAGTATTTT. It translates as CASSPTGVTDTQYF.